Listed below are T cell receptor beta chains from one sample, sequenced in a study of spatial heterogeneity in lung cancer. TCRdb analysed the 5' RACE reads with MiXCR anew, one entry per CDR3 protein. Here the sample spans around 11,000 distinct CDR3 sequences, about 9.5% being singletons. The sequences come from PBMCs, collected at follow-up. Receptors originate from a female donor with early-stage non-small cell lung cancer. The CDR3 runs from the conserved cysteine through the conserved F or W. The order of the fields is clone size, D gene, V gene, J gene, CDR3 DNA, CDR3 protein. D genes are given only for firm matches. Some rows have no size entry. The others give once, few or many, or a class for an expanded clone.

many	-	TRBV11-2	TRBJ1-1	TGTGCCAGCAGCTTAGTGGGTTACACTGAAGCTTTCTTT	CASSLVGYTEAFF
many	-	TRBV6-5	TRBJ1-2	TGTGCCAGCAGTAGAGACAGGCGCTATGGCTACACCTTC	CASSRDRRYGYTF
many	-	TRBV23-1	TRBJ2-2	TGCGCCAGCAGTCCAAGAACAGGGACCACCGGGGAGCTGTTTTTT	CASSPRTGTTGELFF
medium-sized	TRBD1	TRBV19	TRBJ2-2	TGTGCCAGTAGTACCCTACAGGGGGCATCCGGGGAGCTGTTTTTT	CASSTLQGASGELFF
few	-	TRBV29-1	TRBJ2-3	TGCAGCGTTGAAGGAGTGGGCCACACAGATACGCAGTATTTT	CSVEGVGHTDTQYF
many	-	TRBV5-1	TRBJ1-6	TGCGCCAGCAGCTTGGAAACAGCACTGGCGGGGTCACCCCTCCACTTT	CASSLETALAGSPLHF
many	-	TRBV12-3/TRBV12-4	TRBJ1-1	TGTGCCAGCAGTATGGGGCAGCCACCGGTTCATGAAGCTTTCTTT	CASSMGQPPVHEAFF
many	TRBD1	TRBV5-1	TRBJ2-2	TGCGCCAGCAGCCCCGGGACAGCTAACACCGGGGAGCTGTTTTTT	CASSPGTANTGELFF
many	TRBD1	TRBV12-3/TRBV12-4	TRBJ1-2	TGTGCCACTCGGGCAGGGGGGAACTATGGCTACACCTTC	CATRAGGNYGYTF
few	TRBD1	TRBV27	TRBJ2-4	TGTGCCAGCAGTTTATCCGGACAGGGAGTCAAAAACATTCAGTACTTC	CASSLSGQGVKNIQYF
few	-	TRBV12-3/TRBV12-4	TRBJ1-4	TGTGCCAGCAGTTTTCAGGGCTCCGGTGGTGAAAAACTGTTTTTT	CASSFQGSGGEKLFF
once	-	TRBV29-1	TRBJ2-2	TGCAGCGTTGAAGGGAATAGCATTTTCGACAGTAACACCGGGGAGCTGTTTTTT	CSVEGNSIFDSNTGELFF
once	-	TRBV6-2/TRBV6-3	TRBJ2-7	TGTGCCAGCAGTTACCCTCCCCTCGAGCAGTACTTC	CASSYPPLEQYF
many	TRBD1	TRBV6-1	TRBJ2-3	TGTGCCAGCAGTCTAGACAGGGGGCGCGGCACAGATACGCAGTATTTT	CASSLDRGRGTDTQYF
-	-	TRBV7-2	TRBJ2-7	TGTGCCAGCAGCTCCCCAGGAGGGGGAGGCTTCGAGCAGTACTTC	CASSSPGGGGFEQYF
many	-	TRBV6-2/TRBV6-3	TRBJ2-3	TGTGCCAGCAGTTACTCGGGCAGGAGGAGAGGAGATACGCAGTATTTT	CASSYSGRRRGDTQYF
many	TRBD1	TRBV19	TRBJ2-5	TGTGCCAGTACCGCCGGGACAGGACCCCAAGAGACCCAGTACTTC	CASTAGTGPQETQYF
many	-	TRBV23-1	TRBJ1-4	TGCGCCAGCGCACGGGGAGAGTTTAATGAAAAACTGTTTTTT	CASARGEFNEKLFF
many	-	TRBV9	TRBJ1-4	TGTGCCAGCAGCGCCGGGGCGGGGGAAAAACTGTTTTTT	CASSAGAGEKLFF
many	-	TRBV14	TRBJ2-2	TGTGCCAGCAGGACGGCGAACACCGGGGAGCTGTTTTTT	CASRTANTGELFF
-	-	TRBV6-6	TRBJ2-3	TGTGCCAGCGGACAAGGAGGGCGCACAGATACGCAGTATTTT	CASGQGGRTDTQYF
-	-	TRBV29-1	TRBJ2-1	TGCAGCGTAGGAACCCCCACAGGACCCTCCTACAATGAGCAGTTCTTC	CSVGTPTGPSYNEQFF
many	TRBD1	TRBV11-2	TRBJ2-3	TGTGCCAGCAGCTCCCGGACAGGCGCTAGCACAGATACGCAGTATTTT	CASSSRTGASTDTQYF
many	TRBD2	TRBV20-1	TRBJ2-1	TGCAGTGCTAGCGCCCAGACTAGCGGGACCCTATACAATGAGCAGTTCTTC	CSASAQTSGTLYNEQFF
many	TRBD2	TRBV6-6	TRBJ2-7	TGTGCCAGCAGTCCGCCCAGCGGGGATTACGAGCAGTACTTC	CASSPPSGDYEQYF
many	TRBD1	TRBV27	TRBJ1-4	TGTGCCAGCAGTTGGGACAGAAATAATGAAAAACTGTTTTTT	CASSWDRNNEKLFF
-	TRBD1	TRBV29-1	TRBJ1-1	TGCAGCGCCCAAGGGGCCCAGGGGGTACTAGCTGAAGCTTTCTTT	CSAQGAQGVLAEAFF
-	-	TRBV12-3/TRBV12-4	TRBJ2-7	TGTGCCAGCAGTTTTCGGCAGGGTGCCTACGAGCAGTACTTC	CASSFRQGAYEQYF
many	-	TRBV28	TRBJ2-4	TGTGCCAGCAGTTTACCCACGGGGATGTCCGACAAAAACATTCAGTACTTC	CASSLPTGMSDKNIQYF
many	TRBD2	TRBV7-3	TRBJ2-2	TGTGCCAGCAGCTTAGGCCCAGCGGGAGGGCCGGACACCGGGGAGCTGTTTTTT	CASSLGPAGGPDTGELFF
many	-	TRBV7-6	TRBJ2-1	TGTGCCAGCAGCACCAGGACTTTTCCCCCGGGTGAGCAGTTCTTC	CASSTRTFPPGEQFF
few	-	TRBV6-6	TRBJ2-7	TGTGCCAGCAGTTACATGGGCATCCAGACCAGTTCCGAGCAGTACTTC	CASSYMGIQTSSEQYF
many	-	TRBV6-2/TRBV6-3	TRBJ2-1	TGTGCCAGCAGTCGACATTGGTCCAATGAGCAGTTCTTC	CASSRHWSNEQFF
many	TRBD1	TRBV9	TRBJ2-3	TGTGCCAGCAGCGTAAGCGGGACAGGGGTCACAGATACGCAGTATTTT	CASSVSGTGVTDTQYF
-	-	TRBV29-1	TRBJ1-2	TGCAGCAGAGCTCCAAACACACCCCGTGACCGCCTTCCCTATGGCTACACCTTC	CSRAPNTPRDRLPYGYTF
many	-	TRBV3-1	TRBJ2-3	TGTGCCAGCAGCCTTCTTTTAGGGGGAAGCACAGATACGCAGTATTTT	CASSLLLGGSTDTQYF
many	-	TRBV7-8	TRBJ2-5	TGTGCCAGCAGCGCAGGGTTTCGAGAGACCCAGTACTTC	CASSAGFRETQYF
medium-sized	TRBD2	TRBV5-6	TRBJ2-5	TGTGCCAGCAGCCAACTAGCGGGGGCCACCATGCAAGAGACCCAGTACTTC	CASSQLAGATMQETQYF
medium-sized	TRBD1	TRBV19	TRBJ2-1	TGTGCCAGTAGTATAGATATCCGGACAGGGTTCTACAATGAGCAGTTCTTC	CASSIDIRTGFYNEQFF
few	-	TRBV27	TRBJ2-7	TGTGCCAGCAGTTTGACAGGTGTGCGAGAGCAGTACTTC	CASSLTGVREQYF
-	-	TRBV30	TRBJ1-3	TGTGCCAGGAACAGAGGGGGATGGGGAAACACCATATATTTT	CARNRGGWGNTIYF
many	-	TRBV2	TRBJ2-5	TGTGCCAGCAGTGACGGGAGACAAGAGGGGACCCAGTACTTC	CASSDGRQEGTQYF
many	-	TRBV20-1	TRBJ2-7	TGCAGTCCCGAGGGATTAAGATCCTACGAGCAGTACTTC	CSPEGLRSYEQYF
-	-	TRBV4-2	TRBJ1-4	TGTGCCAGCAGCCAGAGTACAGGGAATGAAAAACTGTTTTTT	CASSQSTGNEKLFF
many	-	TRBV4-3	TRBJ2-2	TGCGCCAGCAGCCAGGTCCCATCTCGGGGTCTGCTGTTTTTT	CASSQVPSRGLLFF
-	-	TRBV10-1	TRBJ1-2	TGCGCCAGCAGTAACCAACAGGGCCCCGACGGCTACACCTTC	CASSNQQGPDGYTF
many	TRBD1	TRBV6-5	TRBJ2-5	TGTGCCAGCAGTTACTCGCAGACAGGGTGGGAGACCCAGTACTTC	CASSYSQTGWETQYF
many	TRBD1	TRBV4-3	TRBJ2-1	TGCGCCAGCAGCCAAGATGCCCCGTACAGGGGCGAGCAGTTCTTC	CASSQDAPYRGEQFF
once	TRBD1	TRBV2	TRBJ2-1	TGTGCCAGCGGAGGAACAGGGGGGCAAAATGAGCAGTTCTTC	CASGGTGGQNEQFF